This passage covers 2 T cell receptor beta chains from one sample sequenced in a study of blood T cell repertoires in COVID-19. Assay: immunoSEQ multiplex PCR; the TCRdb copy retains only in-frame clones and omits some. Of tens of thousands of clones in the sample, around 90% were seen once. The sequencing input was peripheral blood. The receptors were sampled from a man aged 50-59 years with acute or convalescent COVID-19.

This clone appeared once. This CDR3 reads CASTVHAGYEQYF. CDR3 bases: TGTGCCAGCACCGTCCACGCGGGTTACGAGCAGTACTTC. The J gene is TRBJ2-7, the V gene TRBV27, with a possible D match to TRBD2 (5 bases). Trimming took 7 bases from V and 4 from J, leaving 14 bases between them. CDR3 length equals 13 residues. Germline lookup yields CDR1 MNHEY and CDR2 SMNVEV (reference sequence).

The gene calls are TRBV5-6 and TRBJ1-4; the D gene is possibly TRBD1 (6 bases). Germline V gene data show CDR1 as SGHDT and CDR2 as YYEEEE. This CDR3 spans 15 amino acids. V gave up 0 bases and J gave up 7 bases, with 13 bases separating them. CDR3 bases: TGTGCCAGCAGCTTGGTGTCTGGGGGCGGTGAAAAACTGTTTTTT. Translating it yields CASSLVSGGGEKLFF.